These 3 T cell receptor beta chains were sequenced from one sample in a study of shared clonotypes between healthy human individuals. Here immunoSEQ multiplex PCR was the method, and the copy in TCRdb shows in-frame clones only, minus some. The sample lists approximately 2.5 million clones, approximately 93% occurring once. The specimen sequenced was naive CD4+ T cells from PBMCs. Sample subset: CD45RA+ positively selected. The receptor source for this set is a man aged 18-30 years in good health. Some clones in this sample may be carry-over from other donors' samples.

This clone has just a few counts. V and J are TRBV19 and TRBJ1-1; 11 nucleotides match TRBD1. The V gene's germline CDR1 is LNHDA and CDR2 SQIVND (reference sequence). The CDR3 runs 16 residues. The V and J ends lost 3 bases and 5 bases, in that order; junction bases with no gene match: 8. The CDR3 nucleotides are TGTGCCAGTAGTATGGGCGGGACAGGGGGTTATACTGAAGCTTTCTTT. Protein product: CASSMGGTGGYTEAFF.

This clone is a singleton in its sample. This chain connects TRBV9 to TRBJ1-1; D remains ambiguous. Germline loops: CDR1 SGDLS, CDR2 YYNGEE. The CDR3 loop spans 15 amino acids. Trimming shortened V by 0 bases and J by 1 base, and 10 bases separated the two germline ends. The CDR3 nucleotides read TGTGCCAGCAGCGTAGGGTTTGCGGCGAACACTGAAGCTTTCTTT. Its protein is CASSVGFAANTEAFF. Filled out from reference TRBV9 and TRBJ1-1, the complete variable domain reads DSGVTQTPKHLITATGQRVTLRCSPRSGDLSVYWYQQSLDQGLQFLIQYYNGEERAKGNILERFSAQQFPDLHSELNLSSLELGDSALYFCASSVGFAANTEAFFGQGTRLTVV.

This sequence joins TRBV27 and TRBJ2-1; 11 bases are a match to TRBD2. Per the germline V gene, CDR1 is MNHEY and CDR2 is SMNVEV (reference sequence). V shed 3 bases and J 5 bases; nucleotides not matched to a gene: 9. The CDR3 loop spans 17 amino acids. This chain's CDR3 is CASSLRLLAGGHNEQFF. CDR3 bases: TGTGCCAGCAGTTTGCGGCTTCTAGCGGGAGGACACAATGAGCAGTTCTTC.